What follows describes a single T cell receptor (beta chain). This record belongs to a study of shared clonotypes between healthy human individuals. On the study more broadly: The study drew on a couple of women and a few men aged 18 to 49 as donors. CD4 naive and CD4 memory each took three plates per donor, while CD8 naive took two and CD8 memory one.

The CD4+ fraction was divided into a CD45RA+ naive subset and a CD45RA-negative memory subset. Every subset had its genomic DNA shared out evenly among several immunoSEQ plates. Sequenced by immunoSEQ multiplex PCR; TCRdb stores in-frame clones only, minus some. This sample has 2 million to 2.5 million clones, with approximately 93% found just once. Germline CDR1 is MRHNA and CDR2 is SNTAGT. This CDR3 is built from 14 residues. V was trimmed by 8 bases and J by 0 bases, leaving 12 bases between them. Sequencing was performed on naive CD4+ T cells from PBMCs. The subset: CD45RA+ positively selected. The clonotype was recovered from a man younger than 35 in good health. Some clones in this sample may be carry-over from other donors' samples. The chain carries TRBV6-4 and TRBJ2-3; D gene uncertain. The CDR3 DNA follows: TGTGCCAGCGGGCAGACTGGTAGCACAGATACGCAGTATTTT. Amino acid sequence: CASGQTGSTDTQYF.